This entry concerns a single T cell receptor beta chain. This sample is part of a study of T cells in Graves' hyperthyroidism and ophthalmopathy. TCR beta CDR3 sequences were amplified from RNA transcripts. The HTBI primer set served for first-round RT-PCR of the TCR CDR3. TCRdb passed the multiplex PCR reads through MiXCR, listing each CDR3 protein once. Found here are roughly 700,000 distinct CDR3 sequences, around 15% of them singletons; the top ten hold around 15%. The germline V and J ends were trimmed by 4 bases and 3 bases, with 8 bases remaining between them. Germline V gene sequence: CDR1 SGHKS, CDR2 YYEKEE (reference sequence). CDR3 length: 13 residues.

The sequencing sample was made of blood. This chain links TRBV5-5 with TRBJ2-1; D remains unclear. The sequence derives from a man between 45 and 60 years old with Graves' hyperthyroidism. In DNA form, the CDR3 reads TGTGCCAGCAGCGTTACCTTCTACAATGAGCAGTTCTTC. Its protein is CASSVTFYNEQFF.